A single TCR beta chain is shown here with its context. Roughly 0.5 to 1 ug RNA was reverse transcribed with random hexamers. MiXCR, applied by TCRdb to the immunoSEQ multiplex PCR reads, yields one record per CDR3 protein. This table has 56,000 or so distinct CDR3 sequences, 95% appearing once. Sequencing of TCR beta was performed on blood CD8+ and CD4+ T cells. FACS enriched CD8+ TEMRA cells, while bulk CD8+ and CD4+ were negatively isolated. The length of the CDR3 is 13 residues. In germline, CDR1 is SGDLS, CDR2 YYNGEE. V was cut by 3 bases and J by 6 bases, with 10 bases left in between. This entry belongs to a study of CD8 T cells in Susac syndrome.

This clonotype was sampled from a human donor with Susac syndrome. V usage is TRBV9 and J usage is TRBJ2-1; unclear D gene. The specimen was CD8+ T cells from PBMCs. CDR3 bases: TGTGCCAGCAGCGGAAGCTCGGGCAATGAGCAGTTCTTC. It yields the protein CASSGSSGNEQFF. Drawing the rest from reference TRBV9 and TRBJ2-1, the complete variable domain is DSGVTQTPKHLITATGQRVTLRCSPRSGDLSVYWYQQSLDQGLQFLIQYYNGEERAKGNILERFSAQQFPDLHSELNLSSLELGDSALYFCASSGSSGNEQFFGPGTRLTVL.